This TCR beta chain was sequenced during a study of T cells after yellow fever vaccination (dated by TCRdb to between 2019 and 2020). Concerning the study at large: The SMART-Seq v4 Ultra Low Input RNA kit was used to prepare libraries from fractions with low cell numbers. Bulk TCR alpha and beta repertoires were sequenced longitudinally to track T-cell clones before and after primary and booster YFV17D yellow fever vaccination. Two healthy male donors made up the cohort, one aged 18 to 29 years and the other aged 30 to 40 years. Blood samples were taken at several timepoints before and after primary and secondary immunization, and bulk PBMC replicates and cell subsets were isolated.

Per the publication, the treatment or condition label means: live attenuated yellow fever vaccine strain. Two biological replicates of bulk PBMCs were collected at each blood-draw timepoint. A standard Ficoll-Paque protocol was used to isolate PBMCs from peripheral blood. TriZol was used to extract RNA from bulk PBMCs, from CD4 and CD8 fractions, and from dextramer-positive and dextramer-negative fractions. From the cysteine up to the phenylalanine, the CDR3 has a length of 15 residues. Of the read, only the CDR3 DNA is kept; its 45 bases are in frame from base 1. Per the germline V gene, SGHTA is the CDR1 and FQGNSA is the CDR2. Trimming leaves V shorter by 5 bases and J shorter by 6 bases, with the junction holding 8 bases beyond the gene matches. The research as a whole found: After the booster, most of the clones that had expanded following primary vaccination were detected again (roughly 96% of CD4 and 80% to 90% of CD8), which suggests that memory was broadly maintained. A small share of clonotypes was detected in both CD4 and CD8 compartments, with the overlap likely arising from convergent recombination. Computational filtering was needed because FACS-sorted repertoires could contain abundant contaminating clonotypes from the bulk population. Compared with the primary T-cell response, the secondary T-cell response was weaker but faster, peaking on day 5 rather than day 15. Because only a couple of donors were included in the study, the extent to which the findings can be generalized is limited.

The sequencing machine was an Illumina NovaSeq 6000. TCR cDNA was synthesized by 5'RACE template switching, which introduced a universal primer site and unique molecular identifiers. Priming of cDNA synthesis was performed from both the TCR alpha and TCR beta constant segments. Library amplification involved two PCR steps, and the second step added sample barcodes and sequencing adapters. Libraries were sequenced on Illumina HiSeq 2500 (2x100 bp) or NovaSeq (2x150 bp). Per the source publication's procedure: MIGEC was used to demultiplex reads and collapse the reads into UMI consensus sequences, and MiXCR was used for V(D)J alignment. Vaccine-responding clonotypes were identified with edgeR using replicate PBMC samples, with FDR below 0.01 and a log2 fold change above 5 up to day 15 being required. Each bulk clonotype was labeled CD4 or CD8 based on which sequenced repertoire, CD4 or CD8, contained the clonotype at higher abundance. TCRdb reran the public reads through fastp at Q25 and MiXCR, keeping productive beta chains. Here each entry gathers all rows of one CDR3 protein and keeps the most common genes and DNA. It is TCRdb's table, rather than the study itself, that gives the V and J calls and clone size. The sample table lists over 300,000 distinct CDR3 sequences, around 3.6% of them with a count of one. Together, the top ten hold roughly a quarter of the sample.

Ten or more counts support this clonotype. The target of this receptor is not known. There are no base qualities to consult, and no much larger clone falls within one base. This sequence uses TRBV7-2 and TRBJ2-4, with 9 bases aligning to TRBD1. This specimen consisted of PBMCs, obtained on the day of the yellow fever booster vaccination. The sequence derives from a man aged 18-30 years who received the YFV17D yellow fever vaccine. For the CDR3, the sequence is CASSNPTGGLNIQYF. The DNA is TGTGCCAGCAGCAACCCGACAGGGGGATTAAACATTCAGTACTTC.